The 10 T cell receptor beta chains given below trace back to one sample, sequenced in a study of post-analysis software for immune sequencing data. The antigens these receptors bind are not known. Tagging with unique molecular identifiers was a feature of the TCR beta cDNA libraries. Each CDR3 protein is one row after TCRdb ran MiXCR on the PCR reads. The sample holds 500,000 to 600,000 distinct CDR3 sequences, around 47% seen once. Regarding the study as a whole: Patients had higher frequencies than controls of roughly five TRBV segments, including TRBV5-6, TRBV5-1 and TRBV20-1.

Sequencing was done on a sample of blood. The receptors were sampled from a girl aged 5-17 years with multiple sclerosis.

The chain links TRBV5-1 to TRBJ1-1; D might be TRBD1 (5 bases). CDR3 length: 14 residues. CDR1 and CDR2 from the germline V gene are SGHRS and YFSETQ. Trimming took 4 bases from V and 4 from J, leaving 14 bases between them. The chain's CDR3 is CASSEAGGITEAFF. The CDR3 DNA reads as TGCGCCAGCAGCGAAGCTGGGGGAATCACTGAAGCTTTCTTT.

V and J are TRBV6-5 and TRBJ2-1, with no clear D. Deletions cut 6 bases from V and 0 bases from J, with 15 bases between. The CDR3 spans 16 residues. From germline, CDR1 is MNHEY and CDR2 SVGAGI. CDR3 in amino acids: CASSLQGRSSYNEQFF. For the CDR3, the DNA is TGTGCCAGCAGCCTCCAAGGACGGAGCTCCTACAATGAGCAGTTCTTC.

The chain employs TRBV5-1 and TRBJ2-6, with TRBD1 matching 7 bases. Per the germline V gene, CDR1 is SGHRS and CDR2 is YFSETQ. This CDR3 comprises 17 residues. V was pared by 7 bases and J by 4 bases, with 14 bases of the junction left unmatched. The CDR3 DNA reads as TGCGCCAGCCCCATGAAAGGGGGCAGGACCGGGGCCAACGTCCTGACTTTC. Encoded protein: CASPMKGGRTGANVLTF.

As regards this clonotype: Compared with germline, one end of the junction differs, possibly owing to a read error. The rearrangement links TRBV5-1 to TRBJ2-1; 9 bases match TRBD2. This CDR3 comprises 13 residues. The V gene's germline CDR1 is SGHRS and CDR2 YFSETQ. The CDR3 protein is CAGSLGLADEQFF. The CDR3 DNA sequence: TGCGCCGGCAGCTTGGGACTAGCCGATGAGCAGTTCTTC.

The V call is TRBV7-9, the J call TRBJ1-1; D unclear. Germline V gene sequence: CDR1 SEHNR, CDR2 FQNEAQ (reference sequence). V was trimmed by 5 bases and J by 4 bases, leaving 8 bases between them. The CDR3 covers 12 residues. The CDR3 region is CASSPYFTEAFF. The CDR3 DNA sequence: TGTGCCAGCAGCCCCTACTTCACTGAAGCTTTCTTT.

The J gene is TRBJ1-1, the V gene TRBV29-1, with no clear D. The CDR3 has 14 residues. The V end lost 3 bases, the J end lost 0 bases, and 11 bases lay between the germline ends. CDR1 and CDR2 (germline): SQVTM, ANQGSEA. CDR3 amino acids: CSVDNVILNTEAFF. The CDR3 DNA sequence: TGCAGCGTTGATAACGTCATATTGAACACTGAAGCTTTCTTT.

Only a few counts were recorded for this clonotype. The genes are TRBV6-6 and TRBJ2-3; possible D gene TRBD2, 5 bases. The CDR3 extends over 10 amino acids. Trimming took 8 bases from V and 8 from J, leaving 8 bases between them. Per germline, CDR1 MNHNY and CDR2 SVGAGI (reference sequence). DNA of the CDR3: TGTGCCAGCCTTGCGGGTACGCAGTATTTT. It specifies CASLAGTQYF.

The CDR3 is CASSLRGAGEAFF. DNA of the CDR3: TGTGCCAGCAGTCTGCGGGGGGCCGGGGAAGCTTTCTTT. This sequence joins TRBV12-3 or TRBV12-4 and TRBJ1-1, with D maybe TRBD1 (6 bases). V was cut by 5 bases and J by 8 bases, with 15 bases left in between. The CDR3 has 13 residues.

This chain joins TRBV9 and TRBJ1-2, with D possibly being TRBD1 (5 bases). Germline V gene sequence: CDR1 SGDLS, CDR2 YYNGEE. There are 13 residues in the CDR3. Trimming pared 3 bases from V and 5 bases from J, leaving 11 bases between. For the CDR3, the DNA is TGTGCCAGCAGCGAGGGGTCCACTTATGGCTACACCTTC. It translates to CASSEGSTYGYTF.

The CDR3 coding sequence is TGCAGCGTTCGGTTGGTTCAGGGGGCGCACACCGGGGAGCTGTTTTTT. The encoded protein is CSVRLVQGAHTGELFF. This chain links TRBV29-1 with TRBJ2-2; 8 bases are a match to TRBD1. The V segment lost 5 bases and the J segment 3 bases; nucleotides outside the gene matches: 11. Germline loops: CDR1 SQVTM, CDR2 ANQGSEA. The CDR3 contains 16 residues.